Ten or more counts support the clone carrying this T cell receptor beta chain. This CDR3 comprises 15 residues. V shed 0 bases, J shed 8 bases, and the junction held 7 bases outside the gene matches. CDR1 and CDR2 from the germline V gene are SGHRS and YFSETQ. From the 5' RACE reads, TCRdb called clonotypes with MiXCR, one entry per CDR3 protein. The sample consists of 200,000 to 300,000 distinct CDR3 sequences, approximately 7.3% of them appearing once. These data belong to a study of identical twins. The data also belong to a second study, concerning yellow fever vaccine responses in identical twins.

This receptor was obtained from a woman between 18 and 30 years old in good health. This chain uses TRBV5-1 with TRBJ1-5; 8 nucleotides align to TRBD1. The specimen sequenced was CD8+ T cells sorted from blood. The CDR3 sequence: CASSLGTGKEKPQHF. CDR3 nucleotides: TGCGCCAGCAGCTTGGGGACAGGGAAGGAAAAGCCCCAGCATTTT. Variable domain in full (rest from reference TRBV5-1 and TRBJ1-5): KAGVTQTPRYLIKTRGQQVTLSCSPISGHRSVSWYQQTPGQGLQFLFEYFSETQRNKGNFPGRFSGRQFSNSRSEMNVSTLELGDSALYLCASSLGTGKEKPQHFGDGTRLSIL.